This is a list of T cell receptor beta chains from one sample in a study of monozygotic twins with inflammatory bowel disease. TCRdb reprocessed the 5' RACE reads and reports one entry per CDR3 protein, with no DNA. The listing contains 330,000 or so distinct CDR3 sequences. Sample: blood. These receptor sequences come from a human donor with ulcerative colitis or Crohn's disease, or a healthy co-twin of an affected twin (not recorded which). CDR3s include the opening cysteine and the closing phenylalanine or tryptophan. Each record gives: CDR3 protein, J gene, V gene.

CASSPPLLRASSPLHF | TRBJ1-6 | TRBV27
CASSLRNGNEQFF | TRBJ2-1 | TRBV7-9
CAIGGGQGLAQHF | TRBJ1-5 | TRBV10-3
CASREAGAGDTQYF | TRBJ2-3 | TRBV28
CASSRPQGTQAEQYF | TRBJ2-7 | TRBV4-1
CASRAGSTDTQYF | TRBJ2-3 | TRBV28
CASSQDAVAGIYGYTF | TRBJ1-2 | TRBV4-2
CASSPGLAASYEQYF | TRBJ2-7 | TRBV13
CASSIRESGTKKSHEQYF | TRBJ2-7 | TRBV28
CAISEGRLAGGPTDTQYF | TRBJ2-3 | TRBV4-1